The 7 T cell receptor beta chains listed next were all sequenced from one sample in a study of blood T cell repertoires in COVID-19. Profiling relied on immunoSEQ multiplex PCR, and the TCRdb table lists in-frame clones only, not all of them. The sample carries 150,000 to 200,000 clones, approximately 85% recorded once. Source material: peripheral blood. The receptors shown here come from a woman aged 55-75 years with acute or convalescent COVID-19.

The chain couples TRBV7-3 to TRBJ2-3; TRBD2 agrees at 8 bases. There are 15 residues in the CDR3. V was pared by 5 bases and J by 2 bases, with 6 bases of the junction left unmatched. Per germline, CDR1 SGHTA and CDR2 FQGTGA. DNA of the CDR3: TGTGCCAGCAGCCGTGATAGCGGGATCACAGATACGCAGTATTTT. This gives the protein CASSRDSGITDTQYF.

This clone has a handful of counts. V and J are TRBV7-9 and TRBJ2-1, with 7 bases aligning to TRBD2. Per germline, CDR1 SEHNR and CDR2 FQNEAQ (reference sequence). The CDR3 length is 15 residues. V shed 5 bases, J shed 8 bases, and the junction held 12 bases outside the gene matches. The CDR3 region has the DNA TGTGCCAGCAGCCCCAAGCGCCGACTAGCAGATGAGCAGTTCTTC. Its protein product is CASSPKRRLADEQFF.

This chain links TRBV15 with TRBJ2-7, with 7 nucleotides matching TRBD2. The J segment lost 2 bases and the V segment lost 0 bases, leaving 7 bases of the junction unmatched. The V gene's germline CDR1 is LNHNV and CDR2 YYDKDF (reference sequence). This CDR3 comprises 16 residues. CDR3 nucleotides: TGTGCCACCAGCAGAGAGTTCGGGAGGACTCCCTACGAGCAGTACTTC. Residues: CATSREFGRTPYEQYF.

This clone was detected a few times. V is TRBV28 and J is TRBJ1-1, with D unresolved. The V gene lost 6 bases and the J gene lost 2 bases, with 19 bases spanning the gap. The CDR3 runs to 16 residues. Germline V CDR1 and CDR2: MDHEN, SYDVKM. This CDR3 is CASRATGWSVNTEAFF. The CDR3 DNA sequence: TGTGCCAGCAGGGCGACGGGGTGGTCCGTTAACACTGAAGCTTTCTTT. Complete variable domain (other parts from reference TRBV28 and TRBJ1-1): DVKVTQSSRYLVKRTGEKVFLECVQDMDHENMFWYRQDPGLGLRLIYFSYDVKMKEKGDIPEGYSVSREKKERFSLILESASTNQTSMYLCASRATGWSVNTEAFFGQGTRLTVV.

This chain connects TRBV28 to TRBJ2-7; D gene ambiguous. Germline CDR1 MDHEN, CDR2 SYDVKM. V was pared by 3 bases and J by 2 bases, with 8 bases between. The CDR3 is 13 residues long. CDR3 nucleotide sequence: TGTGCCAGCAGTTTCGAGGTCGCCTACGAGCAGTACTTC. Encoded protein: CASSFEVAYEQYF.

Concerning this clone itself: Different DNA sequences within this sample yield the same CDR3. The V and J genes are TRBV19 and TRBJ2-7; D may be TRBD1 (5 bases). V lost 7 bases, J lost 4 bases, and 8 bases lay in between. From germline, CDR1 is LNHDA and CDR2 SQIVND (reference sequence). This CDR3 region has 11 residues. The chain's CDR3 is CASKGIYEQYF. CDR3 nucleotide sequence: TGTGCCAGTAAGGGGATTTACGAGCAGTACTTC.

This chain connects TRBV6-5 to TRBJ2-1; 7 positions match TRBD2. The ends lost 6 bases at V and 8 bases at J; junction bases unmatched: 13. The CDR3 covers 15 residues. The V gene's germline CDR1 is MNHEY and CDR2 SVGAGI. CDR3 nucleotide sequence: TGTGCCAGCAGCCCAGCGGGACTTGGTCGGGATGAGCAGTTCTTC. Translation: CASSPAGLGRDEQFF.